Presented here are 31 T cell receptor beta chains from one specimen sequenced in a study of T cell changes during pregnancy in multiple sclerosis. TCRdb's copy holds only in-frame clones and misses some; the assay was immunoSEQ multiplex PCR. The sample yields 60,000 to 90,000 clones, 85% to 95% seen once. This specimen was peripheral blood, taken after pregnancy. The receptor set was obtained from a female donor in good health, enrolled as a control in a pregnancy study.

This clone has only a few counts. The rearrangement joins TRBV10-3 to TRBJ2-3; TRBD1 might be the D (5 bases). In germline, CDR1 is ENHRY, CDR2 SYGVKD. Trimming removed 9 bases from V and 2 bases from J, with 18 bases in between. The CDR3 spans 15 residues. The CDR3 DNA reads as TGTGCCATTCAGGCCGGCGAACAGGACACAGATACGCAGTATTTT. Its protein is CAIQAGEQDTDTQYF.

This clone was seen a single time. The DNA of the CDR3 is TGCAGCGTTGAGGGTTCTACTACCCAAGAGACCCAGTACTTC. Amino acid sequence: CSVEGSTTQETQYF. This rearrangement joins TRBV29-1 to TRBJ2-5, with D unresolved. The CDR3 is made up of 14 amino acids. The V gene lost 3 bases and the J gene lost 1 base, with 12 bases spanning the gap. Germline V gene lookup returns CDR1 SQVTM and CDR2 ANQGSEA.

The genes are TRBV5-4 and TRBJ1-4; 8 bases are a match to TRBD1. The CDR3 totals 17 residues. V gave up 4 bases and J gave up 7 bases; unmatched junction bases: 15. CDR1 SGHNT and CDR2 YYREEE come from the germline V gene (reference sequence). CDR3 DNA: TGTGCCAGCAGCCCCTTGGGGGCAGGGACAGGCGGTGAAAAACTGTTTTTT. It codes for CASSPLGAGTGGEKLFF.

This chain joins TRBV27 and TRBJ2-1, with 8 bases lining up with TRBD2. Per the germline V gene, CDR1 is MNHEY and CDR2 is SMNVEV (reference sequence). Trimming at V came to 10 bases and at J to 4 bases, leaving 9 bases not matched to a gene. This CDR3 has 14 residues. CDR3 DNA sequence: TGTGCCACGAAGGGGATAGCGGGGTACAATGAGCAGTTCTTC. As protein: CATKGIAGYNEQFF.

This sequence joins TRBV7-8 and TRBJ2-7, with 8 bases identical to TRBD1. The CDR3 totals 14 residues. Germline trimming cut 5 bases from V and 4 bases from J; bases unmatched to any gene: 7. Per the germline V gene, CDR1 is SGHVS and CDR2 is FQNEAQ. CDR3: CASSQTRDRYEQYF. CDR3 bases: TGTGCCAGCAGCCAAACCCGGGACAGGTACGAGCAGTACTTC.

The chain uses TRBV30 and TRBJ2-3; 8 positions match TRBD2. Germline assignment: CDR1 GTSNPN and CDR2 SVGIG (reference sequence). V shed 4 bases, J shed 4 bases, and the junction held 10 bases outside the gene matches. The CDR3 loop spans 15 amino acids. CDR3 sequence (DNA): TGTGCCTGGAATGGGGTAGCGGGGAGGGCAGATACGCAGTATTTT. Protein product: CAWNGVAGRADTQYF.

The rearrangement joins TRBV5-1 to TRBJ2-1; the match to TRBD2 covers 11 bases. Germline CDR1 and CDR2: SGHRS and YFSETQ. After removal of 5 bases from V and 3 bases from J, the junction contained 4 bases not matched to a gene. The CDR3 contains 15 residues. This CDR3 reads CASRQLAGDYNEQFF. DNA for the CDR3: TGCGCCAGCAGACAACTAGCGGGGGACTACAATGAGCAGTTCTTC.

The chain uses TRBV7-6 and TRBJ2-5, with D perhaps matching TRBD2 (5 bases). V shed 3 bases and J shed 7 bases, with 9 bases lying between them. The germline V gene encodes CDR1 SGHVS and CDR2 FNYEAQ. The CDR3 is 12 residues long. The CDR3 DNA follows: TGTGCCAGCAGCTTTTACGCGGGGACCCAGTACTTC. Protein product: CASSFYAGTQYF.

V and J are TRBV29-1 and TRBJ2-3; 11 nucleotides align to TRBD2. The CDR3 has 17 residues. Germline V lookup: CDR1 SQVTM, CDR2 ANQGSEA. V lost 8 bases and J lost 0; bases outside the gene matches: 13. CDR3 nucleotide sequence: TGCAGCACCCAGAGTCGACTAGCGGGGCTAAGCACAGATACGCAGTATTTT. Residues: CSTQSRLAGLSTDTQYF.

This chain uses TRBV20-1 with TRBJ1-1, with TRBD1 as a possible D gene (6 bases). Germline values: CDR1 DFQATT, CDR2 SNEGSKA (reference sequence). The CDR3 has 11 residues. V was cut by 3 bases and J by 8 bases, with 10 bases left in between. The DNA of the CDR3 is TGCAGTGCTAGCCCCAGGGGAGAAGCTTTCTTT. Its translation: CSASPRGEAFF.

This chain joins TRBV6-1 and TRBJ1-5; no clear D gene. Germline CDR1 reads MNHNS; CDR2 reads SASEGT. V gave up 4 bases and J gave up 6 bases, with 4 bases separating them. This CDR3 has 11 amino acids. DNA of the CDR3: TGTGCCAGCAGTGGCAGTCAGCCCCAGCATTTT. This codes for CASSGSQPQHF.

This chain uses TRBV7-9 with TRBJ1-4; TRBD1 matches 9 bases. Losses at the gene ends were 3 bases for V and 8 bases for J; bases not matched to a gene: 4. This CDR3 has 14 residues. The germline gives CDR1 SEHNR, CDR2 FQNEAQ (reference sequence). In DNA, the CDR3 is TGTGCCAGCAGCTTGGGGGACAGGGAGGAAAAACTGTTTTTT. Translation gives CASSLGDREEKLFF.

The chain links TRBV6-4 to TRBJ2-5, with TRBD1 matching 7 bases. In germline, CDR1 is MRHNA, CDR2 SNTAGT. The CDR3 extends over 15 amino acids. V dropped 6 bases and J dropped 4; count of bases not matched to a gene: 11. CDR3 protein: CASSPQGMVGETQYF. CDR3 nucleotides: TGTGCCAGCAGCCCACAGGGGATGGTTGGAGAGACCCAGTACTTC.

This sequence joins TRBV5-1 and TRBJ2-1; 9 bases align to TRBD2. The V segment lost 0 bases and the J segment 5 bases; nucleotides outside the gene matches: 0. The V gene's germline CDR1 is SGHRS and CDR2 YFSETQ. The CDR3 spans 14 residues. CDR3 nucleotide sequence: TGCGCCAGCAGCTTGGGGACTAGCGACAATGAGCAGTTCTTC. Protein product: CASSLGTSDNEQFF.

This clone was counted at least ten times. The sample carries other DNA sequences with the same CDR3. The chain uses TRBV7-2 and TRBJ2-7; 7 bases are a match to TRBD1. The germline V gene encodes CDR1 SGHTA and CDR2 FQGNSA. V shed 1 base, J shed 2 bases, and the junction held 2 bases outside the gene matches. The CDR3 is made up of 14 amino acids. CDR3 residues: CASSLGQGAYEQYF. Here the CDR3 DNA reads TGTGCCAGCAGCTTAGGGCAGGGGGCCTACGAGCAGTACTTC.

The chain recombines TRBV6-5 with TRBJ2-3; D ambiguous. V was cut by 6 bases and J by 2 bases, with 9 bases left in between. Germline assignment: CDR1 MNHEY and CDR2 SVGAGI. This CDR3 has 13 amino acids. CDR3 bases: TGTGCCAGCAGGGCGGCCAACACAGATACGCAGTATTTT. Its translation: CASRAANTDTQYF.

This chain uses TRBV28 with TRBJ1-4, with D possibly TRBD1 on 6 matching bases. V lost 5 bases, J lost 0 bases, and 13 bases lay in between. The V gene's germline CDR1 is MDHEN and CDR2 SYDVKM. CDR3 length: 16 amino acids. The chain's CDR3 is CASSPAPGATNEKLFF. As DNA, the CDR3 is TGTGCCAGCAGTCCGGCCCCAGGGGCAACTAATGAAAAACTGTTTTTT.

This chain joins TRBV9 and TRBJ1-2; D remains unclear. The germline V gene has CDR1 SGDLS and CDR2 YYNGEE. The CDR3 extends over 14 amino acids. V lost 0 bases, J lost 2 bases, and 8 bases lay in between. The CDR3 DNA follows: TGTGCCAGCAGCGTAGACGCAGTAAACTATGGCTACACCTTC. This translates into CASSVDAVNYGYTF. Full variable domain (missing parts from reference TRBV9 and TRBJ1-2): DSGVTQTPKHLITATGQRVTLRCSPRSGDLSVYWYQQSLDQGLQFLIQYYNGEERAKGNILERFSAQQFPDLHSELNLSSLELGDSALYFCASSVDAVNYGYTFGSGTRLTVV.

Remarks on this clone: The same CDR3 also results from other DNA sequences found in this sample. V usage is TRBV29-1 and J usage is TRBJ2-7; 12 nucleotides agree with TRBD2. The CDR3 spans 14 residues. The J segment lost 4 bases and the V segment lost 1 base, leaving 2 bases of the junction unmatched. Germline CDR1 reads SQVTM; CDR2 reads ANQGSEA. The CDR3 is CSVEGLAGEYEQYF. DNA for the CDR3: TGCAGCGTTGAAGGACTAGCGGGGGAATACGAGCAGTACTTC.

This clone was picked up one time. The DNA of the CDR3 is TGTGCCAGCAGCAACAGGGGGCGGTGGTTTGAAAAACTGTTTTTT. Its translation is CASSNRGRWFEKLFF. The chain has TRBV28 and TRBJ1-4; 9 nucleotides align to TRBD1. CDR3 length: 15 amino acids. V trimming: 6 bases; J trimming: 7 bases; junction bases outside the gene matches: 9. Germline CDR1 MDHEN, CDR2 SYDVKM.

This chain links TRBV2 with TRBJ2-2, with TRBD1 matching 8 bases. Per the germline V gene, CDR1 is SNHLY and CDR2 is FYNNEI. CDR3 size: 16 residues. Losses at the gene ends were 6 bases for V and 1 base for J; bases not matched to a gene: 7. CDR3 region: CASSAQGALNTGELFF. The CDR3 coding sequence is TGTGCCAGCAGCGCCCAGGGGGCGCTGAACACCGGGGAGCTGTTTTTT.

The CDR3 loop is CATIVDRGDGYTF. The CDR3, as DNA: TGTGCCACCATTGTCGACAGGGGTGACGGCTACACCTTC. The chain recombines TRBV18 with TRBJ1-2; 8 bases map to TRBD1. Germline trimming cut 10 bases from V and 8 bases from J; bases unmatched to any gene: 12. This CDR3 is 13 amino acids long. Germline assignment: CDR1 KGHSH and CDR2 LQKENI.

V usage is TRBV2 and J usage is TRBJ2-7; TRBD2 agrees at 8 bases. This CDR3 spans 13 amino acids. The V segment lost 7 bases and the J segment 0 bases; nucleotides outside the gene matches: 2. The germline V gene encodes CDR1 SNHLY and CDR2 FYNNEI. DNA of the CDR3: TGTGCCAGCAAGGGGACTAGCTCCTACGAGCAGTACTTC. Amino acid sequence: CASKGTSSYEQYF.

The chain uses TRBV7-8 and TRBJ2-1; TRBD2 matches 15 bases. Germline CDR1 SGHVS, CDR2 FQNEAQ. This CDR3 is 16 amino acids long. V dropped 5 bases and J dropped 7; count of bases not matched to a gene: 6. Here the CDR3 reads CASSTGLAGGRNEQFF. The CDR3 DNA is TGTGCCAGCAGCACGGGACTAGCGGGAGGAAGGAATGAGCAGTTCTTC.

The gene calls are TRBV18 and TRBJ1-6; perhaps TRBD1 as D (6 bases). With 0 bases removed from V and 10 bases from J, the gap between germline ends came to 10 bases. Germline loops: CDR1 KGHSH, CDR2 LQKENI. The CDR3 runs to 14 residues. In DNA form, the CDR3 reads TGTGCCAGCTCACCACCCGACAGGTACTCACCCCTCCACTTT. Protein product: CASSPPDRYSPLHF.

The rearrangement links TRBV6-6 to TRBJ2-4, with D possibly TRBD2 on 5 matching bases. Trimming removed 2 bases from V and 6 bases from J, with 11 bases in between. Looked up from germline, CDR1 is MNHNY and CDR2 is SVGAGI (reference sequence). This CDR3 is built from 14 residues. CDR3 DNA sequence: TGTGCCAGCAGTTACCTAGAGACTACAAACATTCAGTACTTC. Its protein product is CASSYLETTNIQYF.

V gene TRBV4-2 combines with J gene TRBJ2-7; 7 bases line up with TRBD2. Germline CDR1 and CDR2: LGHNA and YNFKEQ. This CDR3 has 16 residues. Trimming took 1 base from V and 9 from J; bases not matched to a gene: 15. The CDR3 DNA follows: TGTGCCAGCAGCCAAGTGAGGCGGGAGACTGGGAAGGGGCAGTACTTC. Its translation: CASSQVRRETGKGQYF.

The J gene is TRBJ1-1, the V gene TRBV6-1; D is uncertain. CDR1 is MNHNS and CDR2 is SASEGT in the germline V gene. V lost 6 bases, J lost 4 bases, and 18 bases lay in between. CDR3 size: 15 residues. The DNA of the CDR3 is TGTGCCAGCAGCCCCGCGTCAAACCCTGGCACTGAAGCTTTCTTT. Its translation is CASSPASNPGTEAFF.

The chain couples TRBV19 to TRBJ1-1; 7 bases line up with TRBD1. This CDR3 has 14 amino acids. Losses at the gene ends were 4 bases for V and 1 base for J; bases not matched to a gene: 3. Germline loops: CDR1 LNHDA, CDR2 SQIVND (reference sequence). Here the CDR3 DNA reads TGTGCCAGTAGTACCCGGACAGGGAACACTGAAGCTTTCTTT. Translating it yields CASSTRTGNTEAFF.

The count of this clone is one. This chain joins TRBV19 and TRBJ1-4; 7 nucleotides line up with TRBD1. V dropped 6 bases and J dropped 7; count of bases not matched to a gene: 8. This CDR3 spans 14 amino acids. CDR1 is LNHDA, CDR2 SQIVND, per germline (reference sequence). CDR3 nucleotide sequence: TGTGCCAGTAGCCACAGGGGTGAGCCTGAAAAACTGTTTTTT. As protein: CASSHRGEPEKLFF.

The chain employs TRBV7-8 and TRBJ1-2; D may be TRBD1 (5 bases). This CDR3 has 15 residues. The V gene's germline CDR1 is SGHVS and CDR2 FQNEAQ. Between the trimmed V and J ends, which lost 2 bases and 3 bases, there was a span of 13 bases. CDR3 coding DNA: TGTGCCAGCAGCTTAAACATCAGGGCGGACTATGGCTACACCTTC. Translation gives CASSLNIRADYGYTF.